Presented here are 30 T cell receptor beta chains from one specimen sequenced in a study of OX40 agonist ivuxolimab in advanced cancers. This table comes from immunoSEQ multiplex PCR, and its TCRdb copy is limited to in-frame clones, with some not included. This sample yields around 23,000 clones, of which 60% to 80% are seen a single time; roughly 18% belongs to the top ten. The input for sequencing was CD4+ or CD8+ T cells sorted from blood, taken in a trial of the OX40 agonist ivuxolimab. The receptor source for this set is an adult with an advanced solid tumor such as melanoma, head and neck, liver or kidney cancer.

The rearrangement links TRBV9 to TRBJ2-3; maybe TRBD2 (6 bases). V lost 1 base, J lost 0 bases, and 12 bases lay in between. Germline lookup yields CDR1 SGDLS and CDR2 YYNGEE. This CDR3 has 16 residues. CDR3 sequence (DNA): TGTGCCAGCAGCGTATCCCACGGGACTAGCACAGATACGCAGTATTTT. Translated: CASSVSHGTSTDTQYF.

This chain connects TRBV19 to TRBJ2-2, with D possibly being TRBD1 (6 bases). V lost 6 bases and J lost 2, with 10 bases in between. Germline V CDR1 and CDR2: LNHDA, SQIVND (reference sequence). The CDR3 sequence is 14 residues long. CDR3 nucleotide sequence: TGTGCCAGTAGAAAACAGGGAAACACCGGGGAGCTGTTTTTT. This codes for CASRKQGNTGELFF.

The CDR3 nucleotides are TGTGCCAGCAGTTTAAACCCTATTCCCACAGATACGCAGTATTTT. Protein product: CASSLNPIPTDTQYF. The J gene is TRBJ2-3, the V gene TRBV27; D remains unclear. Deletions cut 2 bases from V and 2 bases from J, with 11 bases between. CDR3 length: 15 amino acids. CDR1 and CDR2 (germline): MNHEY, SMNVEV (reference sequence).

The V gene is TRBV4-3, the J gene TRBJ2-5, with D unresolved. CDR3 length equals 16 residues. The germline V gene encodes CDR1 LGHNA and CDR2 YSLEER. The germline V and J ends were trimmed by 4 bases and 1 base, with 16 bases remaining between them. DNA for the CDR3: TGCGCCAGCAGCCGGGGTGGGGTGGGCGGCCAAGAGACCCAGTACTTC. This sequence encodes CASSRGGVGGQETQYF.

The chain combines TRBV7-2 with TRBJ2-5; D gene ambiguous. The J call may be wrong; the DNA end is better matched by TRBJ2-7. Germline values: CDR1 SGHTA, CDR2 FQGNSA. CDR3 length: 15 residues. CDR3 in DNA: TGTGCCAGCAGCCCTTCTCTTAGTAGCTCCTACGAGCAGTACTTC. This translates into CASSPSLSSSYEQYF.

This clone was seen once. This chain joins TRBV19 and TRBJ1-1; D is undetermined. Deletions cut 5 bases from V and 1 base from J, with 14 bases between. Germline V lookup: CDR1 LNHDA, CDR2 SQIVND (reference sequence). CDR3 size: 15 residues. The CDR3 sequence is CASSSKILSNTEAFF. CDR3 in DNA: TGTGCCAGTAGTTCAAAAATTCTCTCGAACACTGAAGCTTTCTTT.

The rearrangement uses TRBV7-2 and TRBJ2-7; the D is unclear. This CDR3 region has 13 residues. V was trimmed by 1 base and J by 3 bases, leaving 7 bases between them. CDR1 is SGHTA, CDR2 FQGNSA, per germline. CDR3 protein: CASSLEGGYEQYF. DNA for the CDR3: TGTGCCAGCAGCTTAGAGGGCGGCTACGAGCAGTACTTC.

This chain links TRBV28 with TRBJ2-1, with 10 nucleotides matching TRBD2. Germline V gene sequence: CDR1 MDHEN, CDR2 SYDVKM. The CDR3 sequence is 15 residues long. V shed 8 bases and J 8 bases; nucleotides not matched to a gene: 12. The chain's CDR3 is CASSPSGRAGYEQFF. The CDR3 DNA is TGTGCCAGCTCTCCCAGCGGGAGGGCGGGGTATGAGCAGTTCTTC. Variable domain in full (rest from reference TRBV28 and TRBJ2-1): DVKVTQSSRYLVKRTGEKVFLECVQDMDHENMFWYRQDPGLGLRLIYFSYDVKMKEKGDIPEGYSVSREKKERFSLILESASTNQTSMYLCASSPSGRAGYEQFFGPGTRLTVL.

V gene TRBV10-3 combines with J gene TRBJ2-7; 12 bases are shared with TRBD2. The CDR3 is 13 amino acids. Per the germline V gene, CDR1 is ENHRY and CDR2 is SYGVKD. After removal of 6 bases from V and 10 bases from J, the junction contained 7 bases not matched to a gene. CDR3 residues: CAIRGTSGYPQYF. CDR3 bases: TGTGCCATCAGGGGGACTAGCGGGTATCCCCAGTACTTC.

The V gene is TRBV4-2, the J gene TRBJ2-1; 10 positions match TRBD1. The ends lost 4 bases at V and 3 bases at J; junction bases unmatched: 12. Germline V CDR1 and CDR2: LGHNA, YNFKEQ. The CDR3 is 18 amino acids. The CDR3 DNA is TGTGCCAGCAGCCGCGGACAGGGGGTCCCGGGACGCTACAATGAGCAGTTCTTC. Translated, it gives CASSRGQGVPGRYNEQFF.

CDR3 DNA sequence: TGTGCCAGCAGCGTAGCTGGTAGAGTCAGCCCATCGGTTGGCTACACCTTC. This codes for CASSVAGRVSPSVGYTF. This sequence joins TRBV9 and TRBJ1-2; D call uncertain. The V gene's germline CDR1 is SGDLS and CDR2 YYNGEE. This CDR3 has 17 residues. Trimming took off 0 bases at V and 7 bases at J, with 22 bases between the two ends.

The rearrangement joins TRBV7-2 to TRBJ1-1, with D possibly TRBD1 on 6 matching bases. From germline, CDR1 is SGHTA and CDR2 FQGNSA. There are 15 residues in the CDR3. V was shortened by 5 bases and J by 6 bases, with 19 bases between the two germline ends. The CDR3 spells CASSNRGTRGAEAFF. CDR3 sequence (DNA): TGTGCCAGCAGCAACAGAGGTACTAGGGGGGCTGAAGCTTTCTTT.

The genes are TRBV6-5 and TRBJ2-7; the D is unclear. Deletions cut 4 bases from V and 6 bases from J, with 19 bases between. The length of the CDR3 is 15 residues. The germline V gene encodes CDR1 MNHEY and CDR2 SVGAGI. CDR3 residues: CASSSWAEVGSEQYF. CDR3 bases: TGTGCCAGCAGTTCCTGGGCAGAAGTGGGGTCCGAGCAGTACTTC.

The chain links TRBV10-3 to TRBJ2-7, with D unclear. V dropped 9 bases and J dropped 7 bases, with 16 bases sitting between them. Germline CDR1 reads ENHRY; CDR2 reads SYGVKD. The CDR3 spans 12 residues. The CDR3: CAMEDSAREQYF. The CDR3 DNA reads TGTGCCATGGAAGATTCAGCGAGAGAGCAGTACTTC.

The chain combines TRBV10-2 with TRBJ1-6; 9 nucleotides agree with TRBD1. CDR3 size: 15 residues. Germline CDR1 is WSHSY and CDR2 is SAAADI. The trim removed 6 bases at V and 7 bases at J, leaving 7 bases unmatched. The CDR3 protein is CASRGTGSTNSPLHF. The CDR3 DNA reads TGCGCCAGCAGAGGGACAGGGAGTACCAATTCACCCCTCCACTTT.

This chain uses TRBV28 with TRBJ1-2, with 8 bases matching TRBD1. V was clipped by 11 bases and J by 4 bases; unmatched bases: 15. The CDR3 spans 15 residues. The germline V gene has CDR1 MDHEN and CDR2 SYDVKM. CDR3 in DNA: TGTGCCCACGGGCCAGGGGGCGCATCCGTCTATGGCTACACCTTC. This sequence encodes CAHGPGGASVYGYTF.

The chain employs TRBV7-9 and TRBJ2-7; tentatively, D is TRBD1 (6 bases). Trimming shortened V by 5 bases and J by 2 bases, and 13 bases separated the two germline ends. The CDR3 totals 14 residues. Germline CDR1 is SEHNR and CDR2 is FQNEAQ (reference sequence). The CDR3, as DNA: TGTGCCAGCAGCAACCGGGACACCACCTACGAGCAGTACTTC. Its protein is CASSNRDTTYEQYF.

V and J are TRBV11-3 and TRBJ2-1, with D possibly matching TRBD1 (5 bases). Trimming shortened V by 5 bases and J by 0 bases, and 11 bases separated the two germline ends. The CDR3 is made up of 15 amino acids. Germline CDR1 is SGHNT and CDR2 is YENEEA. The CDR3: CASSPDSNSYNEQFF. The CDR3 DNA reads as TGTGCCAGCAGCCCTGACAGTAACTCCTACAATGAGCAGTTCTTC.

The V gene is TRBV4-1, the J gene TRBJ2-3; 8 nucleotides agree with TRBD1. The germline V gene has CDR1 MGHRA and CDR2 YSYEKL. The CDR3 covers 17 residues. V trimming: 0 bases; J trimming: 3 bases; junction bases outside the gene matches: 8. This chain's CDR3 is CASSQDVQGAVTDTQYF. In nucleotides, the CDR3 is TGCGCCAGCAGCCAAGACGTTCAGGGGGCGGTGACAGATACGCAGTATTTT.

This clone was seen more than once but under ten times. The chain has TRBV6-1 and TRBJ2-6; D ambiguous. Germline assignment: CDR1 MNHNS and CDR2 SASEGT. With 1 base removed from V and 0 bases from J, the gap between germline ends came to 4 bases. The CDR3 covers 15 residues. For the CDR3, the DNA is TGTGCCAGCAGTGAAGACAGCTCTGGGGCCAACGTCCTGACTTTC. Its translation is CASSEDSSGANVLTF.

J is TRBJ1-5 and V is TRBV7-2; D not resolved. The V end was cut by 1 base, the J end by 4 bases, with 11 bases between. CDR3 length equals 15 residues. Germline V gene sequence: CDR1 SGHTA, CDR2 FQGNSA. In DNA form, the CDR3 reads TGTGCCAGCAGCTTAGAGCGGAGACCTAATCAGCCCCAGCATTTT. It yields the protein CASSLERRPNQPQHF.

The table lists this clone with a count of one. The rearrangement uses TRBV18 and TRBJ2-3, with TRBD2 identical over 8 bases. The trim removed 2 bases at V and 6 bases at J, leaving 13 bases unmatched. CDR3 length: 17 residues. Germline CDR1 is KGHSH and CDR2 is LQKENI. The CDR3 sequence: CASSPGRGATTYDTQYF. DNA for the CDR3: TGTGCCAGCTCACCAGGGCGGGGGGCCACGACTTATGATACGCAGTATTTT.

This clone was found once. V is TRBV6-6 and J is TRBJ1-3; 8 bases agree with TRBD1. The V gene's germline CDR1 is MNHNY and CDR2 SVGAGI (reference sequence). V trimming: 4 bases; J trimming: 3 bases; junction bases outside the gene matches: 2. The CDR3 sequence is 14 residues long. The CDR3 DNA follows: TGTGCCAGCAGTTGGACAGGGTTTGGAAACACCATATATTTT. Its protein is CASSWTGFGNTIYF.

This chain links TRBV6-1 with TRBJ1-1; D is possibly TRBD1 (5 bases). The germline gives CDR1 MNHNS, CDR2 SASEGT. V lost 2 bases and J 8 bases, leaving 12 bases between the germline ends. This CDR3 comprises 13 residues. The CDR3 protein is CASSERDLREAFF. CDR3 DNA sequence: TGTGCCAGCAGTGAAAGGGACCTCCGGGAAGCTTTCTTT.

This clone was seen a handful of times. The V call is TRBV28, the J call TRBJ1-2; D gene ambiguous. Germline assignment: CDR1 MDHEN and CDR2 SYDVKM. The CDR3 runs 14 residues. V lost 8 bases and J lost 0, with 13 bases in between. The CDR3 DNA is TGTGCCAGCGAAGACAACAGTCCTAACTATGGCTACACCTTC. Translated, it gives CASEDNSPNYGYTF.

This chain uses TRBV28 with TRBJ2-5, with no clear D. Matching the DNA end better, TRBJ2-7 makes the J call doubtful. Germline assignment: CDR1 MDHEN and CDR2 SYDVKM. The length of the CDR3 is 14 residues. DNA of the CDR3: TGTGCCAGCAGTTTCCCCAGCGACCATTACGAGCAGTACTTC. This sequence encodes CASSFPSDHYEQYF.

The chain couples TRBV5-1 to TRBJ2-1; TRBD2 might be the D (6 bases). Germline V gene sequence: CDR1 SGHRS, CDR2 YFSETQ. Trimming cost V 4 bases and J 6 bases, with 11 bases left between them. CDR3 length equals 13 residues. The CDR3 region has the DNA TGCGCCAGCAGCCTGAGGGAGGCCAATGAGCAGTTCTTC. Translation: CASSLREANEQFF.

V and J are TRBV7-2 and TRBJ2-7, with D tentatively TRBD1 or TRBD2 (6 bases each). The CDR3 has 15 amino acids. Trimming cost V 1 base and J 1 base, with 11 bases left between them. CDR1 and CDR2 from the germline V gene are SGHTA and FQGNSA. CDR3 DNA sequence: TGTGCCAGCAGCTTAGGAAGAGGGGGGTCCTACGAGCAGTACTTC. The encoded protein is CASSLGRGGSYEQYF.

This clone has a single count. The rearrangement uses TRBV29-1 and TRBJ2-2; D ambiguous. The germline V gene encodes CDR1 SQVTM and CDR2 ANQGSEA. Trimming removed 6 bases from V and 3 bases from J, with 5 bases in between. There are 11 residues in the CDR3. CDR3 loop: CSVGHTGELFF. The CDR3 region has the DNA TGCAGCGTGGGCCACACCGGGGAGCTGTTTTTT.

This clone was counted once. The chain has TRBV7-2 and TRBJ2-3; perhaps TRBD2 as D (5 bases). The CDR3 totals 13 residues. The germline V gene has CDR1 SGHTA and CDR2 FQGNSA. V gave up 3 bases and J gave up 4 bases, with 8 bases separating them. The CDR3: CASSFVGADTQYF. The CDR3 nucleotides are TGTGCCAGCAGCTTCGTCGGGGCAGATACGCAGTATTTT.